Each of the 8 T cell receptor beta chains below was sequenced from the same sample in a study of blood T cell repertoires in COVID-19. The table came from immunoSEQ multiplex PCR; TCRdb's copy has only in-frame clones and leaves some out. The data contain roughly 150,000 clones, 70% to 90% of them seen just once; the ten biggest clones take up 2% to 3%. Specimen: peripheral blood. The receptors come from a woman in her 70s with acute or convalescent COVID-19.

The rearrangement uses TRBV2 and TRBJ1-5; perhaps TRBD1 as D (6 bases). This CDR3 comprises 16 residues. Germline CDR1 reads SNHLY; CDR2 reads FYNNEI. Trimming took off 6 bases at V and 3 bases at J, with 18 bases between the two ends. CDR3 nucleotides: TGTGCCAGCAGGGGGGCAGGACTCCTACTCAATCAGCCCCAGCATTTT. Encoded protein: CASRGAGLLLNQPQHF.

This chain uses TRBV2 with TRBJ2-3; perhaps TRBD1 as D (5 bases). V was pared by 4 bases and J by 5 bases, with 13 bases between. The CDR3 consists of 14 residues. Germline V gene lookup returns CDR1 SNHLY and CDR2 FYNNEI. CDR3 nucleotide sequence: TGTGCCAGCAGTGTTTTGCCTGGACAAGATACGCAGTATTTT. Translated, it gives CASSVLPGQDTQYF.

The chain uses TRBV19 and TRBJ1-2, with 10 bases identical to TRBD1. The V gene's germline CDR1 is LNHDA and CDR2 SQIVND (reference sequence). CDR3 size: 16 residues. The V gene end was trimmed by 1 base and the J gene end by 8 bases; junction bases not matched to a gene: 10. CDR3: CASSIGAGTGVFGYTF. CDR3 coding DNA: TGTGCCAGTAGTATAGGAGCCGGGACAGGGGTTTTCGGCTACACCTTC.

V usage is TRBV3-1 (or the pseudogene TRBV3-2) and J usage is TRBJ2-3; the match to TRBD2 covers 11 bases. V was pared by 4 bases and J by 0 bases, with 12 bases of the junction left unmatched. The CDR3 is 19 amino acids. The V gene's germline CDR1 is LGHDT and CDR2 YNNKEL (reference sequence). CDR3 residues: CASSPPLAGGLVSTDTQYF. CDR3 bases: TGTGCCAGCAGCCCCCCCCTAGCGGGGGGTCTAGTTAGCACAGATACGCAGTATTTT.

DNA for the CDR3: TGTGCCAGCAGTGCCCAGAGGAGTAGTCCAGGGCGCAATCAGCCCCAGCATTTT. Translating gives CASSAQRSSPGRNQPQHF. This chain uses TRBV6-1 with TRBJ1-5; tentative D call: TRBD1 (5 bases). The CDR3 spans 18 residues. The V and J ends lost 4 bases and 2 bases respectively, with 21 bases between them. CDR1 is MNHNS and CDR2 is SASEGT in the germline V gene.

CDR3 DNA: TGCGCCAGCAGCCAAGATCCGGGGGACAGGGGGAACACCGGGGAGCTGTTTTTT. It yields the protein CASSQDPGDRGNTGELFF. The genes are TRBV4-1 and TRBJ2-2, with 10 bases lining up with TRBD1. The CDR3 has 18 residues. Germline V gene lookup returns CDR1 MGHRA and CDR2 YSYEKL. V shed 0 bases and J 1 base; nucleotides not matched to a gene: 5.

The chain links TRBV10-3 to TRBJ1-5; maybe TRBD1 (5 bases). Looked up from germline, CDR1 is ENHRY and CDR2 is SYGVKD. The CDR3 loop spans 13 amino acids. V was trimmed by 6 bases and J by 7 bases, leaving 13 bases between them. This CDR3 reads CAISGGWDQPQHF. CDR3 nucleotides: TGTGCCATCAGCGGGGGGTGGGACCAGCCCCAGCATTTT.

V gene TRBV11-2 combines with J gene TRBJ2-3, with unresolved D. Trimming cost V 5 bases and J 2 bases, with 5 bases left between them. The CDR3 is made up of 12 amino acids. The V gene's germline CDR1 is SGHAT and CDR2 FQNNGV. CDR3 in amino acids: CASSLNTDTQYF. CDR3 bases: TGTGCCAGCAGCCTAAACACAGATACGCAGTATTTT. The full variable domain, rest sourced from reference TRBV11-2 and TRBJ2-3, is EAGVAQSPRYKIIEKRQSVAFWCNPISGHATLYWYQQILGQGPKLLIQFQNNGVVDDSQLPKDRFSAERLKGVDSTLKIQPAKLEDSAVYLCASSLNTDTQYFGPGTRLTVL.